These T cell receptor beta chains were read from a single sample in a study of response to subunit inactivated influenza vaccine. TCRdb recomputed calls from the RT-PCR reads with MiXCR, one row per CDR3 protein. Among hundreds of thousands of distinct CDR3 sequences, less than 15% were seen once, and the ten largest hold 6% to 9.5%. Sample: PBMCs from blood, taken around 15 days before vaccination. The source is a man in his fifties who received an inactivated influenza vaccine. CDR3s include the opening cysteine and the closing phenylalanine or tryptophan. A D gene is named only where the DNA matches it firmly. Clone size is not always given. Where it is, it says once, few, many or a class for expanded clones.

abundance,d_gene,v_gene,j_gene,CDR3nt,CDR3aa
-,-,TRBV14,TRBJ2-7,TGTGCCAGCAGCCAGACAACCGAGTTCGGAGGCTGGGAGCAGTACTTC,CASSQTTEFGGWEQYF
-,-,TRBV6-6,TRBJ2-3,TGTGCCAGCAGCCCCCTTAGGGGTATTCCGTATTTT,CASSPLRGIPYF
-,TRBD1,TRBV6-1,TRBJ1-4,TGTGCCAGCAGACCCGGGACAGCCTTTATGGGGGAAAAACTGTTTTTT,CASRPGTAFMGEKLFF
few,-,TRBV6-2/TRBV6-3,TRBJ1-1,TGTGCCAGCAGTGGACAGAGGAACACTGAAGCTTTCTTT,CASSGQRNTEAFF
few,TRBD1,TRBV6-2/TRBV6-3,TRBJ2-5,TGTGCCAGCAGGGGCCCGGGACAGGGGAGGGGCGGAGAGACCCAGTACTTC,CASRGPGQGRGGETQYF
few,TRBD2,TRBV7-2,TRBJ2-2,TGTGCCAGCAGCGTCGGGACTAGCTCCGGGGAGCTGTTTTTT,CASSVGTSSGELFF
many,-,TRBV9,TRBJ2-2,TGTGCCAGCAGCGTACAGGGTGGCGGCACCGGGGAGCTGTTTTTT,CASSVQGGGTGELFF
-,TRBD2,TRBV20-1,TRBJ2-1,TGCAGCCTAGCGGGGTCAATGCATGAGCAGTTCTTC,CSLAGSMHEQFF
few,-,TRBV12-3/TRBV12-4,TRBJ2-2,TGTGCCAGCAGTTTACGGACAGCCGGGGAGCTGTTTTTT,CASSLRTAGELFF
many,TRBD2,TRBV7-2,TRBJ2-1,TGTGCCAGCAGCTTAACTAGCGGGATGAGGAATGAGCAGTTCTTC,CASSLTSGMRNEQFF
-,TRBD2,TRBV5-1,TRBJ2-1,TGCGCCAGCAGCTTGTTGGCTAGCGGGGGGCGCTACAATGAGCAGTTCTTC,CASSLLASGGRYNEQFF
few,-,TRBV29-1,TRBJ2-7,TGCAGCGTTGAAGCTTCCCTTCGCGAGCAGTACTTC,CSVEASLREQYF
-,-,TRBV7-9,TRBJ1-1,TGTGCCAGCAGCTCTGAAGCTTTCTTT,CASSSEAFF
many,-,TRBV6-5,TRBJ2-2,TGTGCCAGCAGTTACTCGGTACAGGGAAAGCTGTTTTTT,CASSYSVQGKLFF
few,-,TRBV7-2,TRBJ2-1,TGTGCCAGCAGCTTAGCCCTTGAGCAGTTCTTC,CASSLALEQFF
many,-,TRBV12-3/TRBV12-4,TRBJ2-3,TGTGCCAGCAGCACCGGACCTAGCACAGATACGCAGTATTTT,CASSTGPSTDTQYF
few,-,TRBV4-1,TRBJ2-7,TGCGCCAGCAGCCAAGTACTGCCCTACGAGCAGTACTTC,CASSQVLPYEQYF